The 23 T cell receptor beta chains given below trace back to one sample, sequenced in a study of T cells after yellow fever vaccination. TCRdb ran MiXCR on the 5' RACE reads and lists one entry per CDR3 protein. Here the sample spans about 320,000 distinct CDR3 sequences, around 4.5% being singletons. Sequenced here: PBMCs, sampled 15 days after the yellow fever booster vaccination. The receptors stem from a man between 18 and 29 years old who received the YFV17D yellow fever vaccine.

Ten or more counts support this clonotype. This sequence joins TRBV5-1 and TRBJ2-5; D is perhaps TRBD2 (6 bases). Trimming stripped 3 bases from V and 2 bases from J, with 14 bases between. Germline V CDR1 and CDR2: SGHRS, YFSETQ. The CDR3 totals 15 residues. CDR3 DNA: TGCGCCAGCAGCTCGACGGGGGAACCTCAAGAGACCCAGTACTTC. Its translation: CASSSTGEPQETQYF. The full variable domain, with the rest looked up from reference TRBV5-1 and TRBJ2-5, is KAGVTQTPRYLIKTRGQQVTLSCSPISGHRSVSWYQQTPGQGLQFLFEYFSETQRNKGNFPGRFSGRQFSNSRSEMNVSTLELGDSALYLCASSSTGEPQETQYFGPGTRLLVL.

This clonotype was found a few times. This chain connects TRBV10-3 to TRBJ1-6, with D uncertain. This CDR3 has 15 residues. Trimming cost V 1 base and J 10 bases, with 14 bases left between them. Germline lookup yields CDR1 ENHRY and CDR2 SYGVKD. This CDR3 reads CAISELGRQGSPLHF. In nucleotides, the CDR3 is TGTGCCATCAGTGAGTTGGGCCGCCAAGGATCACCCCTCCACTTT.

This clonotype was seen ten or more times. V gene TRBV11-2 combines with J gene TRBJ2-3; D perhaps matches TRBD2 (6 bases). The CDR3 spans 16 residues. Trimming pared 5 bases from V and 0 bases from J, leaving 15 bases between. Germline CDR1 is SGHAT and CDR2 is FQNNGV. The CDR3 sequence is CASSLGTAPSTDTQYF. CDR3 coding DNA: TGTGCCAGCAGCCTGGGGACTGCCCCTAGCACAGATACGCAGTATTTT.

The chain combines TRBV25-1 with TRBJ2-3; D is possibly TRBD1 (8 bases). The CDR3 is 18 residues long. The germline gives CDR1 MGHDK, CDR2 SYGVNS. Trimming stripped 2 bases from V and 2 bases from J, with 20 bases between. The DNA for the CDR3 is TGTGCCAGCAGTGAAACGTCGGGGGGCAGGGGGCCCACAGATACGCAGTATTTT. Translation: CASSETSGGRGPTDTQYF.

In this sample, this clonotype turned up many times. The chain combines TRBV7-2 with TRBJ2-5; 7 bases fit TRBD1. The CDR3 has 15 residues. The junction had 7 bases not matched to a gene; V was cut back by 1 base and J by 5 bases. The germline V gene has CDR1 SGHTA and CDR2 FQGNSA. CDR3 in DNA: TGTGCCAGCAGCTTAGGAAGCAGGGGGTTGGAGACCCAGTACTTC. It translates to CASSLGSRGLETQYF.

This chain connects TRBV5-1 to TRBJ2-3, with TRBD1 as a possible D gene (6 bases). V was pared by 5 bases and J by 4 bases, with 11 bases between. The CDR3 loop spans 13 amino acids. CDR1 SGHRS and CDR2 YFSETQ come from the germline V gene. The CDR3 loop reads CASRGPGADTQYF. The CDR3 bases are TGCGCCAGCAGGGGGCCAGGGGCAGATACGCAGTATTTT.

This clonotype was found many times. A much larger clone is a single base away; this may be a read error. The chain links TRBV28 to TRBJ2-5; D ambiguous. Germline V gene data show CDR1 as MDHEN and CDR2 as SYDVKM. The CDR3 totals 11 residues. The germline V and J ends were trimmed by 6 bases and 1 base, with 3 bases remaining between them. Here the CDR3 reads CASRFQETQYF. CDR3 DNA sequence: TGTGCCAGCAGGTTCCAAGAGACCCAGTACTTC.

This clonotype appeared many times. The CDR3 nucleotides read TGTGCCAGCAGCGGTACTCCCTACAATGAGCAGTTCTTC. Residues: CASSGTPYNEQFF. The rearrangement uses TRBV9 and TRBJ2-1; D remains unclear. Trimming took 3 bases from V and 2 from J, leaving 6 bases between them. Germline loops: CDR1 SGDLS, CDR2 YYNGEE. The CDR3 loop spans 13 amino acids.

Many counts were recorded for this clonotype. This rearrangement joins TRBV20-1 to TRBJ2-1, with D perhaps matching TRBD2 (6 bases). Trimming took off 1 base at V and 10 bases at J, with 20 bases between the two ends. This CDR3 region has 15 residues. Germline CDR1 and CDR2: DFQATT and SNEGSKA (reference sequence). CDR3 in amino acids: CSARARETSTTEQFF. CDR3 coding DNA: TGCAGTGCTAGAGCCCGGGAGACCTCTACGACCGAGCAGTTCTTC.

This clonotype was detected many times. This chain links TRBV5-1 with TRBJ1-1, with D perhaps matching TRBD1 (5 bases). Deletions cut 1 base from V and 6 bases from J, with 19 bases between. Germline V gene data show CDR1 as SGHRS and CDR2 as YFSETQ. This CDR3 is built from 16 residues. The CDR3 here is CASSLQEGSGSAEAFF. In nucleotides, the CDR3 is TGCGCCAGCAGCTTGCAAGAAGGTTCAGGGAGCGCTGAAGCTTTCTTT.

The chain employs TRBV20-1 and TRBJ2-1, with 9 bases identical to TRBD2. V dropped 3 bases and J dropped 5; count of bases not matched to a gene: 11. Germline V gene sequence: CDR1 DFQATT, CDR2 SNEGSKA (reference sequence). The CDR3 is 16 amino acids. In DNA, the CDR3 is TGCAGTGCTAGTAAGGTAGCGGGGGCCTATAACAATGAGCAGTTCTTC. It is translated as CSASKVAGAYNNEQFF.

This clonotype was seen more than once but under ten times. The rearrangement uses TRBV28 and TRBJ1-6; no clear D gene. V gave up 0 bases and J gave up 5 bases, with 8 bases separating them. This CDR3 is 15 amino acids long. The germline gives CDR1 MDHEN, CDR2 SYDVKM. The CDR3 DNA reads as TGTGCCAGCAGTTTATGGGGCACCAATAATTCACCCCTCCACTTT. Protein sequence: CASSLWGTNNSPLHF.

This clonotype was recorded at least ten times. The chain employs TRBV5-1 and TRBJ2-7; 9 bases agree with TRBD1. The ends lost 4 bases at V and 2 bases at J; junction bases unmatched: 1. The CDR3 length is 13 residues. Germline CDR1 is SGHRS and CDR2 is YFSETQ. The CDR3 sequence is CASSRDRAYEQYF. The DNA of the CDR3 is TGCGCCAGCAGCCGGGACAGGGCCTACGAGCAGTACTTC.

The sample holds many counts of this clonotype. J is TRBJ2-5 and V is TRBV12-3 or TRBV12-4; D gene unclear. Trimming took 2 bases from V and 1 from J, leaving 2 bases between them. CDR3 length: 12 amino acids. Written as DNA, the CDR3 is TGTGCCAGCAGTTTACTCCAAGAGACCCAGTACTTC. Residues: CASSLLQETQYF.

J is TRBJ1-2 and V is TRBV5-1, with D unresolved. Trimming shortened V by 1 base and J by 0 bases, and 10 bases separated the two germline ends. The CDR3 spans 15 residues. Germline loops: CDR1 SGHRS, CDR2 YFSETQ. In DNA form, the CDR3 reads TGCGCCAGCAGCTTGTACCAGGATGCTAACTATGGCTACACCTTC. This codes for CASSLYQDANYGYTF.

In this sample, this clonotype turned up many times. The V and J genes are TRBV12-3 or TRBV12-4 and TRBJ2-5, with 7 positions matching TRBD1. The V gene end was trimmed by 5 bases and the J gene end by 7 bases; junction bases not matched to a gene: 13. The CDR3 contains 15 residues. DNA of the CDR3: TGTGCCAGCAGTCCGCCATGGACAGGCATGGGGACCCAGTACTTC. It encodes CASSPPWTGMGTQYF.

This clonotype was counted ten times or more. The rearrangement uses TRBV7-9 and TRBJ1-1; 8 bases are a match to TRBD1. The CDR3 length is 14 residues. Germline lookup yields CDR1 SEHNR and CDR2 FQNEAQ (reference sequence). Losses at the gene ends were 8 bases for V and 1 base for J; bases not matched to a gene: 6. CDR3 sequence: CASGPGTGNTEAFF. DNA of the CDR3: TGTGCCAGCGGGCCTGGGACAGGGAACACTGAAGCTTTCTTT. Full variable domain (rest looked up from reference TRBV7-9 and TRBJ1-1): DTGVSQNPRHKITKRGQNVTFRCDPISEHNRLYWYRQTLGQGPEFLTYFQNEAQLEKSRLLSDRFSAERPKGSFSTLEIQRTEQGDSAMYLCASGPGTGNTEAFFGQGTRLTVV.

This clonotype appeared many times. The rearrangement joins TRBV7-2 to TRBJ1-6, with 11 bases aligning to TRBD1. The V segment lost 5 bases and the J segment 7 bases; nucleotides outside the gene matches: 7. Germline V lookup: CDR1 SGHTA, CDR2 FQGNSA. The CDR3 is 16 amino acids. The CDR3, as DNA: TGTGCCAGCAGCGTATGGGGGACAGGGGGAAATTCACCCCTCCACTTT. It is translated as CASSVWGTGGNSPLHF.

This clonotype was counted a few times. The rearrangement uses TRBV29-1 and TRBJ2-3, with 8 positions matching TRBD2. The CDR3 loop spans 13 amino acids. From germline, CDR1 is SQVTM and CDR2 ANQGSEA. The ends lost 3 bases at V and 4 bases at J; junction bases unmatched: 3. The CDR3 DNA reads TGCAGCGTTGATAGGCGGGGGGCAGATACGCAGTATTTT. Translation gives CSVDRRGADTQYF.

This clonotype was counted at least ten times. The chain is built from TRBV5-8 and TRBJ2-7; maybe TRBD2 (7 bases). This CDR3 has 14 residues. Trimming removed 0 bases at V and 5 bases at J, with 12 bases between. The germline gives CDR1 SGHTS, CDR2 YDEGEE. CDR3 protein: CASSLVDGGHEQYF. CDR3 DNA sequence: TGTGCCAGCAGCTTGGTAGACGGGGGGCACGAGCAGTACTTC.

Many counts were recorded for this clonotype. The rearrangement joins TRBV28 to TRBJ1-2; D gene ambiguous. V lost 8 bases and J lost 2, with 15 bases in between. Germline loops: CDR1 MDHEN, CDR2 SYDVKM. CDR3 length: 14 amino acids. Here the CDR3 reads CASSGPVSNYGYTF. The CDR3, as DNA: TGTGCCAGCTCAGGACCAGTCTCAAACTATGGCTACACCTTC.

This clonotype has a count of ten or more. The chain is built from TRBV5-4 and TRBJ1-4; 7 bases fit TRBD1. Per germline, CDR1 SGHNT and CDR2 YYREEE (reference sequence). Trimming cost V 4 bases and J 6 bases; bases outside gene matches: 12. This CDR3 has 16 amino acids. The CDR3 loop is CASSKGGHLVDEKLFF. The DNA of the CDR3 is TGTGCCAGCAGCAAAGGGGGCCACCTAGTTGATGAAAAACTGTTTTTT.

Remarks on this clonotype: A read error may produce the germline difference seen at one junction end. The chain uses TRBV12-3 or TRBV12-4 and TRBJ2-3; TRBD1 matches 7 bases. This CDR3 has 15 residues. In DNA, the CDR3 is TGTGCCAGCAGTCTCAAACAGGGGAAACCAGATACGCAGTGTTTT. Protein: CASSLKQGKPDTQCF.